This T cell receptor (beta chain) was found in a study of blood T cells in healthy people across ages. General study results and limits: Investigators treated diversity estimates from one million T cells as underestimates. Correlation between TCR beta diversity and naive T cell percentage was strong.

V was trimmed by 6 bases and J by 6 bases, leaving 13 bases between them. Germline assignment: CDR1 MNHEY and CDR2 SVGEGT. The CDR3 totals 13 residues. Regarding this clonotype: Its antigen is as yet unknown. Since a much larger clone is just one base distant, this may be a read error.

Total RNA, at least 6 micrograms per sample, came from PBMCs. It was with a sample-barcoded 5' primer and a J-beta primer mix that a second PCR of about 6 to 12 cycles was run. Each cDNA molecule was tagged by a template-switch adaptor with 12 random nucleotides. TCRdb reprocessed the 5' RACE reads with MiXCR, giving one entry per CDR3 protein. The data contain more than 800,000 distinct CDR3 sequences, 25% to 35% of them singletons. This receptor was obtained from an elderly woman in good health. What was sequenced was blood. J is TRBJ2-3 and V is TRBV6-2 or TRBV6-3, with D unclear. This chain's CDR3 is CASRYEVRDTQYF. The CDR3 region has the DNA TGTGCCAGCAGGTACGAAGTTAGGGATACGCAGTATTTT.